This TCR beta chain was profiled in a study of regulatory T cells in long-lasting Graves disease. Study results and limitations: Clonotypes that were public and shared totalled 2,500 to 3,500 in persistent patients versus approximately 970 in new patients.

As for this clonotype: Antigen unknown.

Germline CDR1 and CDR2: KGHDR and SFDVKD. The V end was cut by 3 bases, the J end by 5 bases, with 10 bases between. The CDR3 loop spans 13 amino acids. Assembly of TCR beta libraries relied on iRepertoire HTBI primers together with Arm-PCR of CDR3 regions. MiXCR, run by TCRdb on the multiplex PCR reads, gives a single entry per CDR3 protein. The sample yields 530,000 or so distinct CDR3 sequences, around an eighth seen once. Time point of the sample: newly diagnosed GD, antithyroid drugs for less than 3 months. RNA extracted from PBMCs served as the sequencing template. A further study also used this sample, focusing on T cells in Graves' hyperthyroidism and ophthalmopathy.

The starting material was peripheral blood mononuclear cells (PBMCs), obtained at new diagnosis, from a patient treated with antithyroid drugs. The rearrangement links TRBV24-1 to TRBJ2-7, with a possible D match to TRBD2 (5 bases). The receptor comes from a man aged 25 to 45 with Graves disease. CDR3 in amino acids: CATSDIGVDEQYF. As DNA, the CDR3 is TGTGCCACCAGTGATATCGGGGTCGACGAGCAGTACTTC.